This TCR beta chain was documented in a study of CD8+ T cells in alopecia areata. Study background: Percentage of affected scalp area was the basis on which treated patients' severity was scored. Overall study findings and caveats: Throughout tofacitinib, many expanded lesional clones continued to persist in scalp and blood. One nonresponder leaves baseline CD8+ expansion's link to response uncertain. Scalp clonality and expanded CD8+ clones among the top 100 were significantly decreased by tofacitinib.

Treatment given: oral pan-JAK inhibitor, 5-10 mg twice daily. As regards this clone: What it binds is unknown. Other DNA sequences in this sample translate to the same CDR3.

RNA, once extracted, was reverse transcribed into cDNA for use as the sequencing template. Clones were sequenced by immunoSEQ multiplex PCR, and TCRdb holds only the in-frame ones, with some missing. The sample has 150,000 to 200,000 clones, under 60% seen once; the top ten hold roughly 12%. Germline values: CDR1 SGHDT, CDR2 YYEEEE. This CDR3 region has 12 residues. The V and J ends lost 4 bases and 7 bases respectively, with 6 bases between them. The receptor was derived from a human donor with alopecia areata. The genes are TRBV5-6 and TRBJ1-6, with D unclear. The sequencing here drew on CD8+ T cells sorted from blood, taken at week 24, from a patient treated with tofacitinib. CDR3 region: CASSPGNSPLHF. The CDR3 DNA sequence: TGTGCCAGCAGCCCGGGGAATTCACCCCTCCACTTT.